This entry concerns a single TCR beta chain. The antigen remains unidentified. Profiling relied on immunoSEQ multiplex PCR, and the TCRdb table lists in-frame clones only, not all of them. The repertoire includes about 480,000 clones, around nine tenths of them detected once, and over 10% sits in the top ten. The sample is drawn from a study of Ad26.COV2.S vaccination and SARS-CoV-2 variants. Study overall: Vaccine-arm donor from the placebo-controlled COV1001 Ad26.COV2.S trial. Dosing was one shot or two shots 56 days apart. Overall study results and limits: The TCR-based breadth and depth measures might underestimate overall T cell responses. Relative to placebo recipients, vaccine recipients exhibited elevated spike-specific TCR breadth.

This CDR3 is built from 15 residues. Trimming shortened V by 5 bases and J by 2 bases, and 16 bases separated the two germline ends. The germline gives CDR1 LGHDT, CDR2 YNNKEL (reference sequence). Treatment in this sample: roughly 20 received Ad26.COV2.S at low or high dose, single or two shots; about 5 received placebo; per-sample allocation not given. The study sampled participants on day 63 after the first vaccine or placebo injection. The chain has TRBV3-1 (or the pseudogene TRBV3-2) and TRBJ2-7, with D unresolved. This TCR was recovered from a person aged 18-60 years who received the Ad26.COV2.S COVID-19 vaccine or a placebo. The starting material was peripheral blood, obtained in a trial of Ad26.COV2.S vaccine versus placebo. This chain's CDR3 is CASSSLPTVTYEQYF. In nucleotides, the CDR3 is TGTGCCAGCAGCTCCTTACCCACTGTTACCTACGAGCAGTACTTC.